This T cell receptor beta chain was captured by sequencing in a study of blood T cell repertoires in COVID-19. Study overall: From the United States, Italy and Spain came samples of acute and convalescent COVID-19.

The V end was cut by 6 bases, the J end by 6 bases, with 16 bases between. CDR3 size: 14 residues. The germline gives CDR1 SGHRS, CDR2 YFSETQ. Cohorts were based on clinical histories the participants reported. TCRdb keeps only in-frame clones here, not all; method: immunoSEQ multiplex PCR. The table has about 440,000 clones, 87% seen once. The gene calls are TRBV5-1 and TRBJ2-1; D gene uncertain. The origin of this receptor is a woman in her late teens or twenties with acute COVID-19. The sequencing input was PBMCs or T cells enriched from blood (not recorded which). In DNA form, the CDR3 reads TGCGCCAGCACCCGTAATAAGAGGATCAATGAGCAGTTCTTC. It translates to CASTRNKRINEQFF.